This record concerns one T cell receptor beta chain sequence. The data originate from a study of blood T cell repertoires in COVID-19. Study at large: The origin of the acute and convalescent COVID-19 samples was the United States, Italy and Spain. In each case, the material was cDNA or gDNA derived from T cells, B-cell-depleted T cells, or PBMCs.

Between the trimmed V and J ends, which lost 2 bases and 1 base, there was a span of 9 bases. The germline CDR1 and CDR2 sequences are MNHEY and SMNVEV (reference sequence). The CDR3 is made up of 15 amino acids. Original analysis: Amplifying reference gene primers gave estimates of nucleated cell counts. Sequencing used immunoSEQ multiplex PCR; TCRdb keeps in-frame clones, though not all of them. Clone size and V and J calls were adopted from that table, with D and trimming inferred from the DNA. The repertoire holds 360,000 or so clones, with 85% to 90% as singletons. This TCR was sampled from a man aged 18 to 29 with active or convalescent COVID-19. Sequencing input: peripheral blood. The chain links TRBV27 to TRBJ1-5; tentatively, D is TRBD1 (5 bases). Here the CDR3 DNA reads TGTGCCAGCAGTTTAGGGGCGAGGAGCAATCAGCCCCAGCATTTT. It yields the protein CASSLGARSNQPQHF.